This TCR beta chain was obtained from a study of T cell changes during pregnancy in multiple sclerosis. Clones were sequenced by immunoSEQ multiplex PCR, and TCRdb holds only the in-frame ones, with some missing. In the table there are some 85,000 clones, over 90% of which are singletons. The source was peripheral blood, collected in the second trimester of pregnancy. This sequence was found in a female donor with multiple sclerosis, enrolled in a pregnancy study.

In nucleotides, the CDR3 is TGTGCCAGCAGCGCCCCTACCGGGAAAACCGGGGAGCTGTTTTTT. This sequence encodes CASSAPTGKTGELFF. The rearrangement links TRBV7-2 to TRBJ2-2; perhaps TRBD2 as D (5 bases). V was cut by 5 bases and J by 5 bases, with 15 bases left in between. CDR3 length equals 15 residues. Germline V CDR1 and CDR2: SGHTA, FQGNSA.